The subject of this entry is one T cell receptor beta chain. As yet, its antigen is unknown. These data are taken from a study of T cells in Graves' hyperthyroidism and ophthalmopathy. The cohort's ophthalmopathy patients, a group with duration under 3 months, had a Clinical Activity Score of at least 3 and a NOSPECS grade of at least 4. Extraction of PBMCs used 10 ml of fresh peripheral blood. RNA transcripts were the template for amplifying TCR beta CDR3 regions. An initial round of RT-PCR targeting the TCR CDR3 relied on the HTBI primer set. MiXCR was run by TCRdb on the multiplex PCR reads, yielding one entry per CDR3 protein. The sample holds about 300,000 distinct CDR3 sequences, around 20% seen once. Overall study results and limits: The authors' 13 V-J model separated ophthalmopathy from stable hyperthyroidism. For ophthalmopathy, model prediction preceded onset by a median about six months.

This clonotype was sampled from a man aged 45-65 years with Graves' ophthalmopathy. Sequencing input: blood.

The CDR3 here is CASSPDGRNQFF. The CDR3 DNA follows: TGTGCCAGCAGCCCAGACGGGAGGAATCAGTTCTTC. J is TRBJ2-1 and V is TRBV11-2; TRBD2 matches at 7 bases. The trim removed 5 bases at V and 13 bases at J, leaving 8 bases unmatched. The CDR3 extends over 12 amino acids. Germline V CDR1 and CDR2: SGHAT, FQNNGV. The whole variable domain, filled in from reference TRBV11-2 and TRBJ2-1, reads EAGVAQSPRYKIIEKRQSVAFWCNPISGHATLYWYQQILGQGPKLLIQFQNNGVVDDSQLPKDRFSAERLKGVDSTLKIQPAKLEDSAVYLCASSPDGRNQFFGPGTRLTVL.